What follows are 14 T cell receptor beta chains derived from one specimen sequenced in a study of blood T cell repertoires in COVID-19. TCRdb's table, derived via immunoSEQ multiplex PCR, lists solely in-frame clones and lacks some. The repertoire holds 65,000 to 90,000 clones, roughly 80% seen once, with more than 4.5% in the top ten. Material: peripheral blood. The receptors come from a woman of 80 years or more with active or convalescent COVID-19.

The chain uses TRBV2 and TRBJ2-5; 10 bases are a match to TRBD2. The J segment lost 4 bases and the V segment lost 6 bases, leaving 14 bases of the junction unmatched. The CDR3 runs to 17 residues. Germline CDR1 reads SNHLY; CDR2 reads FYNNEI. The CDR3 DNA is TGTGCCAGCAGCGCACCCCCCGGAAAGCGGGGGGGAGAGACCCAGTACTTC. This translates into CASSAPPGKRGGETQYF. Full variable domain (missing parts from reference TRBV2 and TRBJ2-5): EPEVTQTPSHQVTQMGQEVILRCVPISNHLYFYWYRQILGQKVEFLVSFYNNEISEKSEIFDDQFSVERPDGSNFTLKIRSTKLEDSAMYFCASSAPPGKRGGETQYFGPGTRLLVL.

The V call is TRBV3-1 (or the pseudogene TRBV3-2), the J call TRBJ2-1; the D is unclear. Trimming stripped 4 bases from V and 5 bases from J, with 3 bases between. This CDR3 has 11 amino acids. Germline assignment: CDR1 LGHDT and CDR2 YNNKEL (reference sequence). CDR3 nucleotides: TGTGCCAGCAGCCGTAACAATGAGCAGTTCTTC. Its protein product is CASSRNNEQFF.

The chain has TRBV7-2 and TRBJ1-2; TRBD1 matches at 7 bases. The V gene end was trimmed by 4 bases and the J gene end by 4 bases; junction bases not matched to a gene: 12. The germline V gene encodes CDR1 SGHTA and CDR2 FQGNSA. This CDR3 region has 16 residues. This CDR3 is CASSSPRQGISYGYTF. CDR3 nucleotides: TGTGCCAGCAGCTCGCCAAGACAGGGAATATCCTATGGCTACACCTTC.

V usage is TRBV11-3 and J usage is TRBJ2-7; 8 nucleotides agree with TRBD1. CDR1 and CDR2 (germline): SGHNT, YENEEA. This CDR3 region has 13 residues. The ends lost 4 bases at V and 3 bases at J; junction bases unmatched: 2. Here the CDR3 reads CASSSGQDYEQYF. The CDR3 nucleotides are TGTGCCAGCAGCTCGGGACAGGACTACGAGCAGTACTTC.

A few counts support this clone. V is TRBV7-2 and J is TRBJ2-5; the match to TRBD1 covers 7 bases. The V segment lost 4 bases and the J segment 0 bases; nucleotides outside the gene matches: 5. The CDR3 extends over 15 amino acids. Germline CDR1 and CDR2: SGHTA and FQGNSA. For the CDR3, the DNA is TGTGCCAGCAGCTCGGTGGGACAGAACCAAGAGACCCAGTACTTC. Translating it yields CASSSVGQNQETQYF.

V and J are TRBV2 and TRBJ1-2; weak D call: TRBD1 (5 bases). V lost 4 bases, J lost 7 bases, and 10 bases lay in between. The CDR3 extends over 12 amino acids. CDR1 is SNHLY, CDR2 FYNNEI, per germline. The CDR3 region is CASSGQGPGYTF. CDR3 nucleotides: TGTGCCAGCAGTGGGCAGGGTCCTGGCTACACCTTC.

The chain is built from TRBV30 and TRBJ1-1; 12 bases map to TRBD1. The J segment lost 4 bases and the V segment lost 8 bases, leaving 17 bases of the junction unmatched. Germline V CDR1 and CDR2: GTSNPN, SVGIG (reference sequence). This CDR3 contains 17 residues. The CDR3, as DNA: TGTGCCGGTCGGGACAGGGGGCTCACGACTGCGAGCACTGAAGCTTTCTTT. This gives the protein CAGRDRGLTTASTEAFF.

This chain uses TRBV12-2 with TRBJ2-6; TRBD1, the D gene given by the table, was not confirmed from the DNA. TRBV12-2 is flagged as a pseudogene. The CDR3 covers 20 residues. For the CDR3, the DNA is TGTGCAAGTCGCACTAGATTCGTCGGGACAGGGGGCTCTGGGGCCAACGTCCTGACTTTC. Its translation is CASRTRFVGTGGSGANVLTF.

The rearrangement uses TRBV7-2 and TRBJ2-5; the match to TRBD2 covers 11 bases. With V trimmed by 1 base and J by 4 bases, 8 bases remained unmatched. CDR1 is SGHTA and CDR2 is FQGNSA in the germline V gene. The CDR3 totals 17 residues. DNA for the CDR3: TGTGCCAGCAGCTTAGGGTTGGTAGCGGGAGGGGGAGAGACCCAGTACTTC. Translating it yields CASSLGLVAGGGETQYF.

This chain connects TRBV2 to TRBJ2-3, with D perhaps TRBD1 (6 bases). The CDR3 runs 14 residues. From germline, CDR1 is SNHLY and CDR2 FYNNEI. Trimming left V 3 bases short and J 0 bases short, with 7 bases between. CDR3 amino acids: CASSDQGSTDTQYF. The DNA for the CDR3 is TGTGCCAGCAGTGATCAGGGGAGCACAGATACGCAGTATTTT.

The rearrangement joins TRBV5-4 to TRBJ2-5, with D possibly matching TRBD2 (7 bases). Trimming left V 2 bases short and J 5 bases short, with 16 bases between. The CDR3 consists of 15 residues. From germline, CDR1 is SGHNT and CDR2 YYREEE (reference sequence). Here the CDR3 reads CASSFSAGAGETQYF. For the CDR3, the DNA is TGTGCCAGCAGCTTCTCTGCGGGGGCGGGGGAGACCCAGTACTTC.

The chain is built from TRBV19 and TRBJ1-4; 9 bases agree with TRBD1. This CDR3 contains 14 residues. From germline, CDR1 is LNHDA and CDR2 SQIVND (reference sequence). V lost 4 bases and J lost 7; bases outside the gene matches: 4. CDR3 protein: CASSRTGEREKLFF. Written as DNA, the CDR3 is TGTGCCAGTAGTAGGACAGGGGAACGTGAAAAACTGTTTTTT.

CDR3 DNA: TGTGCCAGCAGCCAAGATAGGGCAGGGGGCGTTCAGTACTTC. Translating it yields CASSQDRAGGVQYF. The V call is TRBV3-1 (or the pseudogene TRBV3-2), the J call TRBJ2-4, with 8 bases lining up with TRBD1. The CDR3 has 14 residues. The V segment lost 0 bases and the J segment 11 bases; nucleotides outside the gene matches: 6. The germline gives CDR1 LGHDT, CDR2 YNNKEL (reference sequence).

The V and J genes are TRBV5-1 and TRBJ2-5; 8 bases line up with TRBD1. The trim removed 3 bases at V and 1 base at J, leaving 2 bases unmatched. The CDR3 runs 14 residues. Germline assignment: CDR1 SGHRS and CDR2 YFSETQ. CDR3 in DNA: TGCGCCAGCAGCTCTGGACAGGGCCAAGAGACCCAGTACTTC. This sequence encodes CASSSGQGQETQYF. Full variable domain (outside the CDR3, taken from reference TRBV5-1 and TRBJ2-5): KAGVTQTPRYLIKTRGQQVTLSCSPISGHRSVSWYQQTPGQGLQFLFEYFSETQRNKGNFPGRFSGRQFSNSRSEMNVSTLELGDSALYLCASSSGQGQETQYFGPGTRLLVL.